A selection of T cell receptor beta chains follows, all from one sample in a study of shared clonotypes between healthy human individuals. Here immunoSEQ multiplex PCR was the method, and the copy in TCRdb shows in-frame clones only, minus some. Found here are about 2.5 million clones, 85% to 95% of them singletons; the top ten hold approximately 0.41%. Sequencing was done on a sample of naive CD4+ T cells from PBMCs. Receptor source: a man aged 18 to 35 in good health. Some clones in this sample may be carry-over from other donors' samples. CDR3s include the opening cysteine and the closing phenylalanine or tryptophan. Fields, in order: CDR3 protein, CDR3 DNA, J gene, V gene, D gene, clone size. The D gene is left open where the match is weak. Part of the rows lack a size; the others show once, few, many or a class for expanded clones.

CASSWDRDRSRNTIYF,TGTGCCAGCAGCTGGGACCGGGACCGATCTAGAAACACCATATATTTT,TRBJ1-3,TRBV7-8,NA,NA
CASRLTGTPGNTIYF,TGTGCCAGCAGACTGACCGGGACACCAGGAAACACCATATATTTT,TRBJ1-3,TRBV6-1,NA,NA
CASSTFADTQYF,TGTGCCAGCAGCACTTTCGCAGATACGCAGTATTTT,TRBJ2-3,TRBV7-2,NA,NA
CASSLLGGREKLFF,TGCGCCAGCAGCTTATTGGGGGGGCGTGAAAAACTGTTTTTT,TRBJ1-4,TRBV5-1,NA,NA
CASSRGGAANEKLFF,TGTGCCAGCAGCCGAGGAGGGGCGGCTAATGAAAAACTGTTTTTT,TRBJ1-4,TRBV27,NA,NA
CASSPRTSTNEQFF,TGTGCCAGCAGCCCAAGGACTAGCACGAATGAGCAGTTCTTC,TRBJ2-1,TRBV7-3,TRBD2,NA
CASSWGLSNEKLFF,TGCGCCAGCAGCTGGGGACTCTCAAATGAAAAACTGTTTTTT,TRBJ1-4,TRBV5-1,NA,NA
CASSLGLRDRGDNEQFF,TGTGCCAGCAGCTTAGGTCTTAGGGACAGGGGCGACAATGAGCAGTTCTTC,TRBJ2-1,TRBV7-2,TRBD1,NA
CASSSRGLRTEAFF,TGTGCCAGCAGCTCGAGGGGCCTTCGTACTGAAGCTTTCTTT,TRBJ1-1,TRBV6-5,NA,few
CASSPRDRGRETQYF,TGCGCCAGCAGCCCCCGGGACAGGGGGCGGGAGACCCAGTACTTC,TRBJ2-5,TRBV5-1,TRBD1,NA
CASSARGADTQYF,TGTGCCAGTAGCGCGCGGGGGGCAGATACGCAGTATTTT,TRBJ2-3,TRBV19,TRBD2,NA
CASSSGTPTYF,TGTGCCAGCAGTTCAGGGACACCAACGTACTTC,TRBJ2-5,TRBV28,NA,NA
CASRTEWSEAFF,TGCGCCAGCAGGACAGAGTGGTCTGAAGCTTTCTTT,TRBJ1-1,TRBV5-1,NA,NA
CASSSASEAGANVLTF,TGTGCCAGCAGTTCCGCTTCAGAAGCTGGGGCCAACGTCCTGACTTTC,TRBJ2-6,TRBV6-6,NA,NA
CASSDISISSYF,TGTGCCAGCAGTGATATTTCAATTTCCTCTTACTTC,TRBJ2-5,TRBV2,NA,NA
CASSLQGDQETQYF,TGTGCCAGCTCCTTACAGGGGGATCAAGAGACCCAGTACTTC,TRBJ2-5,TRBV11-3,TRBD1,NA